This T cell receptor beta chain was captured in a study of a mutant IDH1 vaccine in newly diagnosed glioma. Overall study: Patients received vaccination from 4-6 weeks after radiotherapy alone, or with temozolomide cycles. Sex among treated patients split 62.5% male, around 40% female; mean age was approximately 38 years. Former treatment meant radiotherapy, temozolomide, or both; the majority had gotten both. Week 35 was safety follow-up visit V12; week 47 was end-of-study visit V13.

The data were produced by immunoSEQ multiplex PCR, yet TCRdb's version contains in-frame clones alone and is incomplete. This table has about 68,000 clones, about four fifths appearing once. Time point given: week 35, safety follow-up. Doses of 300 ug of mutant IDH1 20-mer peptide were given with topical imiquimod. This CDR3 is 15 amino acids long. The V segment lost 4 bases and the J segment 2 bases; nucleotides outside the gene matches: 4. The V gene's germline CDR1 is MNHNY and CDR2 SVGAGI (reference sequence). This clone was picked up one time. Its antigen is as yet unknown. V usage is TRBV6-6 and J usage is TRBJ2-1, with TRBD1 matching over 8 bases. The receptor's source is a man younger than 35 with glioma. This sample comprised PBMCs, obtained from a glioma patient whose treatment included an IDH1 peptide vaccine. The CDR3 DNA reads TGTGCCAGCAGTTCTCCAGGGGGCGCCTACAATGAGCAGTTCTTC. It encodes CASSSPGGAYNEQFF.